This note documents a single TCR beta chain sequence. This clonotype was seen many times. The antigen it recognizes is unknown. Base qualities are not at hand, and no much larger clone is one base apart. Moderately to severely active disease, a Clinical Activity Score of at least 3, a NOSPECS grade of at least 4, and a duration under 3 months were present in ophthalmopathy patients. The study excluded patients with uncontrolled infections, other autoimmune diseases, pregnancy or lactation. Diagnoses were established on the basis of clinical symptoms, serum thyroxine and TRAb, thyroid ultrasound, and orbital computed tomography. PBMCs were isolated from 8 to 10 ml of fresh peripheral blood by Ficoll-Paque density gradient centrifugation. Total RNA was extracted using Trizol reagent, and RNA quality was assessed on an Agilent 2100 Bioanalyzer. A distance of 5 bases separates the germline ends of V and J, which lose 7 bases and 3 bases respectively. The CDR1 and CDR2 encoded by the germline V gene are KGHDR and SFDVKD. From the cysteine up to the phenylalanine, the CDR3 has a length of 11 residues. Just CDR3 DNA is preserved here, 33 bases in frame from base 1.

This specimen belongs to a study of T cells in Graves' hyperthyroidism and ophthalmopathy (dated by TCRdb to about 2019). With regard to the full study: Peripheral blood samples were taken at initial diagnosis, before any treatment was given. In addition, the study compared T-cell repertoires in thyroid tissue and in blood from roughly 6 Graves' hyperthyroidism patients. TCR V-J signatures able to tell the groups apart were searched for in a discovery cohort of more than 90 patients, of whom about 40 had Graves' ophthalmopathy and about 55 had stable Graves' hyperthyroidism. Following sampling, methimazole starting at 30 mg daily was given to hyperthyroidism patients, and high-dose intravenous methylprednisolone was given to ophthalmopathy patients. The paper describes TCR Vbeta CDR3 sequencing of fewer than 150 peripheral blood samples, made up of 43 ophthalmopathy patients, roughly 72 hyperthyroidism patients and 17 progressor patients. Whether ophthalmopathy could be predicted prospectively was tested in an independent validation cohort made up of fewer than 20 hyperthyroidism patients plus 17 patients who later progressed to ophthalmopathy. The 100 discovery patients were randomly split 7:3 into training and test sets. Beyond this particular receptor, the publication reports: In cross-validation, a model built on a 13 V-J signature told ophthalmopathy apart from stable hyperthyroidism with less than 90% sensitivity and about 81% specificity, and in testing the same model reached 80%/75%. No statistical method was used to fix the sample size in advance, and group allocation was not hidden from the investigators. Most expanded thyroid clonotypes (frequency above 0.001) were also detected in blood, suggesting blood repertoires may reflect thyroid immune responses. In validation, progression to ophthalmopathy was predicted by the model with more than 65% sensitivity and 72.22% specificity, a median of about 6.4 months before onset.

The TCR beta CDR3 regions were amplified from the RNA transcripts. The TCR CDR3 was subjected to a first round of RT-PCR using the HTBI primer set and the Qiagen OneStep RT-PCR kit. Libraries were constructed in a second round of multiplex PCR, after which size selection and purification were carried out. The libraries were sequenced on an Illumina HiSeq2000 using paired-end 100 bp reads. From the authors' description of their analysis: SOAPnuke was used to process the raw data, throwing out any read that contained adapters or uncalled bases, had a mean Phred below 15, or lacked an exact constant-primer or identifier match. COPE v1.2.5 was used to merge high-quality paired reads, and clonotypes were defined as unique nucleotide sequences. Clonotypes were aligned to IMGT TRBV, TRBD and TRBJ reference segments using MiTCR v1.1. The analysis included only V-J combinations with a frequency above 0.0001, which together covered more than 98% of the repertoires. A TCS score was defined as the ratio of F50 (clonal expansion) to E x V (chaos), with BLOSUM62-based TCRdist applied between CDR3 peptides within each V-J. Welch's t-statistics and random forest reduced 500 to 550 V-J features to fewer than 15, which were used in a naive Bayes classifier (R e1071). The Morisita-Horn index was used to measure how similar the thyroid and blood repertoires were. Using fastp trimming at Q25 and MiXCR clonotype assembly, TCRdb reanalyzed the public sequencing data and kept in-frame beta chains. CDR3 protein sequences are deduplicated, and each keeps its most common genes and DNA. The V and J calls were not made by the authors but by TCRdb's processing. This sample holds about 610,000 distinct CDR3 sequences; about 14% were observed only once. Of the sample, 3.5% to 4.5% is held by the ten largest clones.

The source of this sequence is a woman aged 40 to 55 with Graves' ophthalmopathy. The rearrangement joined TRBV24-1 to TRBJ1-2; matching of 5 bases hints at TRBD1 as the D gene. The sequenced material came from blood. The nucleotide sequence reads as follows: TGTGCCACCAGGACAGACTATGGCTACACCTTC. Translated, it gives CATRTDYGYTF.